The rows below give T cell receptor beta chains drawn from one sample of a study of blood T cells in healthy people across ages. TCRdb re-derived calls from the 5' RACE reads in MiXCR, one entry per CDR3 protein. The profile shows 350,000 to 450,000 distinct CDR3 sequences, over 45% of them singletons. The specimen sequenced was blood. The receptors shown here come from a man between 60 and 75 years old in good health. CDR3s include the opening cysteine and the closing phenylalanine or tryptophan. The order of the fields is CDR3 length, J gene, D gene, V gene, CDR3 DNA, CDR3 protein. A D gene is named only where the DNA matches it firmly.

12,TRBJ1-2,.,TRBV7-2,TGTGCCAGCAGCTTGAATGCCTATGGCTACACCTTC,CASSLNAYGYTF
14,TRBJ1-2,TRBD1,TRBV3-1,TGTGCCAGCAGCTCGGGTCAACAGGGGGGTGGCTACACCTTC,CASSSGQQGGGYTF
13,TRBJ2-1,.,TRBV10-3,TGTGCCATCAGTGACCCTGGGACACCCCAGCGGTTCTTC,CAISDPGTPQRFF
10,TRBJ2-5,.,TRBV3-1,TGTGCCAGCGGATCGAGGGAGCAGTACTTC,CASGSREQYF
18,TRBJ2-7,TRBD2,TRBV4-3,TGCGCCAGCAGCCAGTATACTAGCGGGACGAAATCTTATTACGAGCAGTACTTC,CASSQYTSGTKSYYEQYF
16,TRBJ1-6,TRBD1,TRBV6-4,TGTGCCAGCAGTGCCCTCGGACAGGGGGGAGGATCACCCCTCCACTTT,CASSALGQGGGSPLHF
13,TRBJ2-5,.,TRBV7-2,TGTGCCAGCAGCGTAGTAGGGGTCGAGACCCAGTACTTC,CASSVVGVETQYF
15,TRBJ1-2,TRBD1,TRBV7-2,TGTGCCAGCAGCTTAGCGGGACAGGGTAGCTATGGCTACACCTTC,CASSLAGQGSYGYTF
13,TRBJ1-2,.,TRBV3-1,TGTGCCAGCAGCCCCCGGACGCGCTATGGCTACACCTTC,CASSPRTRYGYTF
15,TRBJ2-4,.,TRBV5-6,TGTGCCAGCAGCCCCGGACTTCCAACTCCATACATTCAGTACTTC,CASSPGLPTPYIQYF